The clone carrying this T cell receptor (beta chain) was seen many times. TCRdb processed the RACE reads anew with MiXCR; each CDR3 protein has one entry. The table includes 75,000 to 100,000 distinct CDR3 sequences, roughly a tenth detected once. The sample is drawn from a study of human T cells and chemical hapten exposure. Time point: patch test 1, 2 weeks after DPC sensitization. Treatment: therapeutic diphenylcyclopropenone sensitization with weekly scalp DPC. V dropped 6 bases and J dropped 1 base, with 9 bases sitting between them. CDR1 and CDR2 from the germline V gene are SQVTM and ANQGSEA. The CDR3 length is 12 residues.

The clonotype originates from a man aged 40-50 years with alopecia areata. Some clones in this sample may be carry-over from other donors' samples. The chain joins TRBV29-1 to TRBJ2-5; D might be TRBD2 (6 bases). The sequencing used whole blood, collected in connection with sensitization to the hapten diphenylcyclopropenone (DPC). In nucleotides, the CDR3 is TGCAGCGTCGCGCGGGGCCAAGAGACCCAGTACTTC. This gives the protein CSVARGQETQYF.